Detailed here is one T cell receptor beta chain. Its antigen remains undetermined. Base qualities are not recorded, but no much larger clone differs from it by a single base. The data were produced on an Illumina HiSeq 1500. TCRdb applied fastp at Q25 and MiXCR to the public reads, then kept only in-frame beta chains. Rows matching on CDR3 protein sequence are summarized as one entry with the most common DNA and genes. Here the sample has roughly 200,000 distinct CDR3 sequences; about 18% occur a single time. The top ten hold around 25% of the sample. This specimen belongs to a study of T cell repertoires in cytomegalovirus infection (dated by TCRdb to about 2019). Study-level background: Donor HLA type was relevant to the analysis, as public TCR beta signatures indicated carriage of CMV infection together with the matching HLA type. Broader findings and caveats from the paper: The ex vivo response was dominated by HLA-C-restricted CMV-specific TCR beta clonotypes, and the single most frequent clonotype in two of eight donors was supplied by these HLA-C-restricted clonotypes. In both this cohort and an independent roughly 350-donor cohort, the cumulative frequency of public TCR beta family members distinguished carriers of CMV infection plus the relevant HLA type.

Including the terminal cysteine and phenylalanine, the CDR3 comprises 15 residues. CDR3 DNA is the only sequence kept; it has 45 bases, read in frame from the first base. The germline V gene specifies SGDLS as CDR1 and YYNGEE as CDR2. Compared with germline, V lacks 3 bases and J lacks 0 bases; bases without a gene match: 3. The chain is encoded by TRBV9 joined to TRBJ2-5, with 9 bases in between that match TRBD1. This TCR came from a human donor in good health (CMV status not recorded). Some clones in this sample may be carry-over from other donors' samples. Sequencing was carried out using CD8+ T cells from PBMCs. This receptor has the CDR3 CASSAGTGYQETQYF. The bases read TGTGCCAGCAGCGCCGGGACAGGGTACCAAGAGACCCAGTACTTC. The full variable domain, completed from the reference TRBV9 and TRBJ2-5 proteins outside the CDR3, reads DSGVTQTPKHLITATGQRVTLRCSPRSGDLSVYWYQQSLDQGLQFLIQYYNGEERAKGNILERFSAQQFPDLHSELNLSSLELGDSALYFCASSAGTGYQETQYFGPGTRLLVL.